Below are 10 T cell receptor beta chains sequenced from a single sample in a study of identical twins. Using its own MiXCR run on the 5' RACE reads, TCRdb lists one record per CDR3 protein. The sample shows nearly 900,000 distinct CDR3 sequences, roughly an eighth of them seen only once. These data also formed part of another study, on yellow fever vaccine responses in identical twins.

Sequencing was carried out using PBMCs. All receptors derive from a woman aged 18 to 35 in good health.

This clonotype has at least ten counts. The V call is TRBV28, the J call TRBJ2-7; no reliable D call. V was clipped by 3 bases and J by 6 bases, with 15 bases between them. CDR3 length equals 14 residues. Germline CDR1 MDHEN, CDR2 SYDVKM. CDR3 sequence: CASSFQTLGVEQYF. The CDR3 DNA sequence: TGTGCCAGCAGTTTCCAGACTCTTGGGGTCGAGCAGTACTTC.

The sample holds a few counts of this clonotype. The J gene is TRBJ2-1, the V gene TRBV5-4; D tentatively fits TRBD1 or TRBD2 (7 bases each). CDR3 length: 16 amino acids. Per germline, CDR1 SGHNT and CDR2 YYREEE (reference sequence). V lost 2 bases to trimming and J lost 4 bases, with 16 bases between them. In DNA form, the CDR3 reads TGTGCCAGCAGCTTAGGGGGGGACAGCCGATACAATGAGCAGTTCTTC. It yields the protein CASSLGGDSRYNEQFF.

V usage is TRBV20-1 and J usage is TRBJ2-1, with D unresolved. This CDR3 is built from 14 residues. Germline V CDR1 and CDR2: DFQATT, SNEGSKA (reference sequence). V was trimmed by 6 bases and J by 0 bases, leaving 12 bases between them. The CDR3 nucleotides are TGCAGTGCCCCCATGGGCGGCTCCTACAATGAGCAGTTCTTC. This gives the protein CSAPMGGSYNEQFF.

The V and J genes are TRBV12-3 or TRBV12-4 and TRBJ2-1, with TRBD2 matching over 13 bases. V was clipped by 6 bases and J by 8 bases; unmatched bases: 4. This CDR3 comprises 14 residues. The CDR3 protein is CASRGLAGEDEQFF. CDR3 bases: TGTGCCAGCAGAGGACTAGCGGGAGAGGATGAGCAGTTCTTC.

There are a few counts of this clonotype. The chain couples TRBV6-5 to TRBJ1-4; TRBD1 is a possible D gene (5 bases). Germline CDR1 reads MNHEY; CDR2 reads SVGAGI. This CDR3 has 16 amino acids. The V and J ends lost 0 bases and 7 bases respectively, with 15 bases between them. This CDR3 reads CASSYSMGGVGEKLFF. The CDR3 DNA sequence: TGTGCCAGCAGTTACTCGATGGGGGGAGTTGGTGAAAAACTGTTTTTT.

The sample holds many counts of this clonotype. The chain has TRBV12-3 or TRBV12-4 and TRBJ2-1; 10 nucleotides agree with TRBD2. The junction had 5 bases not matched to a gene; V was cut back by 6 bases and J by 3 bases. The CDR3 has 15 amino acids. The CDR3 region is CASSRTSGNYNEQFF. Written as DNA, the CDR3 is TGTGCCAGCAGCCGGACTAGCGGCAACTACAATGAGCAGTTCTTC.

This clonotype occurred a few times. The chain is built from TRBV10-3 and TRBJ2-1; no clear D. The germline V gene has CDR1 ENHRY and CDR2 SYGVKD. The V end lost 4 bases, the J end lost 7 bases, and 8 bases lay between the germline ends. The length of the CDR3 is 12 residues. The CDR3 nucleotides read TGTGCCATCAGTGCTGGAGTTAATGAGCAGTTCTTC. This codes for CAISAGVNEQFF.

The CDR3 region is CASSLATVSTDTQYF. CDR3 nucleotide sequence: TGTGCCAGCAGCTTAGCGACGGTTAGCACAGATACGCAGTATTTT. The chain carries TRBV7-9 and TRBJ2-3; D not certain. Germline V gene data show CDR1 as SEHNR and CDR2 as FQNEAQ (reference sequence). The length of the CDR3 is 15 residues. Between the trimmed V and J ends, which lost 0 bases and 0 bases, there was a span of 7 bases.

This clonotype was detected a few times. V and J are TRBV24-1 and TRBJ2-3; 12 bases fit TRBD1. This CDR3 has 17 amino acids. The germline CDR1 and CDR2 sequences are KGHDR and SFDVKD. The trim removed 4 bases at V and 5 bases at J, leaving 9 bases unmatched. CDR3 amino acids: CATSEAPGTGGQDTQYF. The DNA for the CDR3 is TGTGCCACCAGTGAGGCCCCCGGGACAGGGGGCCAAGATACGCAGTATTTT.

This chain joins TRBV7-6 and TRBJ2-3, with a tentative D call TRBD2 (6 bases). This CDR3 has 13 amino acids. Trimming took 5 bases from V and 4 from J, leaving 10 bases between them. CDR1 and CDR2 from the germline V gene are SGHVS and FNYEAQ. The CDR3 sequence is CASSGGYADTQYF. The DNA of the CDR3 is TGTGCCAGCAGCGGAGGGTACGCAGATACGCAGTATTTT.